This entry features one TCR beta chain sequence. This entry belongs to a study of CD8 T cells in Susac syndrome. The sequenced target, TCR beta, came from blood CD8+ and CD4+ T cells. Age- and sex-matched healthy donors served as the control group. The RNA input was about 0.5 to 1 ug, and it was reverse transcribed with random hexamers. TCRdb passed the immunoSEQ multiplex PCR reads through MiXCR, listing each CDR3 protein once. Of fewer than 200,000 distinct CDR3 sequences listed, approximately 95% are singletons. Per germline, CDR1 MNHEY and CDR2 SVGAGI. Between the trimmed V and J ends, which lost 2 bases and 8 bases, there was a span of 15 bases. This CDR3 is built from 14 residues.

The rearrangement uses TRBV6-5 and TRBJ1-2; D is possibly TRBD1 (5 bases). This receptor was identified in a human donor in good health. The specimen was CD4+ T cells from PBMCs. In DNA form, the CDR3 reads TGTGCCAGCAGTTACCAGCAGGGAATAAGGGGCTACACCTTC. It encodes CASSYQQGIRGYTF.